This is a list of T cell receptor beta chains from one sample in a study of OX40 agonist ivuxolimab in advanced cancers. The protocol was immunoSEQ multiplex PCR, while the TCRdb copy is restricted to in-frame clones and leaves out a portion. Here the sample spans around 78,000 clones, roughly nine tenths being singletons. Here the sequenced sample was CD4+ or CD8+ T cells sorted from blood, taken in a trial of the OX40 agonist ivuxolimab. Source of these receptors: an adult with an advanced solid tumor such as melanoma, head and neck, liver or kidney cancer. Both conserved end residues are part of each CDR3. Fields, in order: V gene, J gene, D gene, clone size, CDR3 DNA, CDR3 protein. D genes are given only for firm matches. The listing skips clone size in some rows; elsewhere it reads once, few, many or a size class.

V gene: TRBV7-6
J gene: TRBJ2-6
D gene: NA
clone size: NA
CDR3 DNA: TGTGCCAGCAGCTCCGACAGGAGCCAAACCTCTGGGGCCAACGTCCTGACTTTC
CDR3 protein: CASSSDRSQTSGANVLTF

V gene: TRBV7-9
J gene: TRBJ1-2
D gene: NA
clone size: NA
CDR3 DNA: TGTGCCAGTCGGAGAGAGGGTTGGCGGGGTTTAAACTATGGCTACACCTTC
CDR3 protein: CASRREGWRGLNYGYTF

V gene: TRBV6-1
J gene: TRBJ2-1
D gene: TRBD2
clone size: once
CDR3 DNA: TGTGCCAGCAGCCAAGCGGGGCCCAACAATGAGCAGTTCTTC
CDR3 protein: CASSQAGPNNEQFF

V gene: TRBV5-1
J gene: TRBJ2-1
D gene: NA
clone size: NA
CDR3 DNA: TGCGCCAGCAGCCCCGTACAGGGCGAAGGGATCTCCTACAATGAGCAGTTCTTC
CDR3 protein: CASSPVQGEGISYNEQFF

V gene: TRBV5-1
J gene: TRBJ1-5
D gene: NA
clone size: NA
CDR3 DNA: TGCGCCAGCAGCTTGACAACCAATCAGCCCCAGCATTTT
CDR3 protein: CASSLTTNQPQHF

V gene: TRBV11-3
J gene: TRBJ2-7
D gene: NA
clone size: NA
CDR3 DNA: TGTGCCAGCAGCTTGTCCAGAGGTGAGCAGTACTTC
CDR3 protein: CASSLSRGEQYF

V gene: TRBV29-1
J gene: TRBJ2-2
D gene: NA
clone size: NA
CDR3 DNA: TGCAGCCTAAGATCTGCCCAGACCGGGGAGCTGTTTTTT
CDR3 protein: CSLRSAQTGELFF

V gene: TRBV9
J gene: TRBJ2-1
D gene: NA
clone size: NA
CDR3 DNA: TGTGCCAGCAGCGTGGCCGGTCTCAATGAGCAGTTCTTC
CDR3 protein: CASSVAGLNEQFF

V gene: TRBV29-1
J gene: TRBJ2-7
D gene: NA
clone size: NA
CDR3 DNA: TGCAGCGTTGAGGGGGGCCCCCCCTACGAGCAGTACTTC
CDR3 protein: CSVEGGPPYEQYF

V gene: TRBV7-6
J gene: TRBJ1-3
D gene: NA
clone size: NA
CDR3 DNA: TGTGCCAGCAGCTTAGAGGGCGGAGCGGCCGGAAACACCATATATTTT
CDR3 protein: CASSLEGGAAGNTIYF

V gene: TRBV16
J gene: TRBJ1-5
D gene: NA
clone size: NA
CDR3 DNA: TGTGCCAGCAGCCTCGAGAGCCATAGCAATCAGCCCCAGCATTTT
CDR3 protein: CASSLESHSNQPQHF

V gene: TRBV4-1
J gene: TRBJ1-1
D gene: NA
clone size: NA
CDR3 DNA: TGCGCCAGCAGCCAAGATCGGGGCACTGAAGCTTTCTTT
CDR3 protein: CASSQDRGTEAFF

V gene: TRBV4-1
J gene: TRBJ2-7
D gene: NA
clone size: NA
CDR3 DNA: TGCGCCAGCAGCCAAGCTAGGGGTGGCAGGGTTTACGAGCAGTACTTC
CDR3 protein: CASSQARGGRVYEQYF

V gene: TRBV6-5
J gene: TRBJ1-2
D gene: NA
clone size: NA
CDR3 DNA: TGTGCCAGCAGTTACTCAGGGGCCTCCGGGGGGTACACCTTC
CDR3 protein: CASSYSGASGGYTF

V gene: TRBV7-3
J gene: TRBJ2-1
D gene: NA
clone size: NA
CDR3 DNA: TGTGCCAGCAGCCCAGCCGCCCGCACACTAGAGCAGTTCTTC
CDR3 protein: CASSPAARTLEQFF

V gene: TRBV2
J gene: TRBJ1-1
D gene: NA
clone size: NA
CDR3 DNA: TGTGCCAGCAGTGAGGCAAAATCGAACACTGAAGCTTTCTTT
CDR3 protein: CASSEAKSNTEAFF

V gene: TRBV7-8
J gene: TRBJ2-3
D gene: NA
clone size: NA
CDR3 DNA: TGTGCCAGCAGCTTCTTCGAACCAGGTCTAAGCACAGATACGCAGTATTTT
CDR3 protein: CASSFFEPGLSTDTQYF

V gene: TRBV11-1
J gene: TRBJ2-7
D gene: TRBD2
clone size: NA
CDR3 DNA: TGTGCCAGCAGCTGGGGGAGCGGGAGCTCCTACGAGCAGTACTTC
CDR3 protein: CASSWGSGSSYEQYF

V gene: TRBV18
J gene: TRBJ2-3
D gene: TRBD2
clone size: NA
CDR3 DNA: TGTGCCAGCTCACCATCCGTAGGAGTAGCGGGAGGCGCAGATACGCAGTATTTT
CDR3 protein: CASSPSVGVAGGADTQYF

V gene: TRBV5-1
J gene: TRBJ2-1
D gene: TRBD2
clone size: NA
CDR3 DNA: TGCGCCAGCAGCTTGTCGGGACTAGCGGCAAATGAGCAGTTCTTC
CDR3 protein: CASSLSGLAANEQFF

V gene: TRBV7-9
J gene: TRBJ2-1
D gene: NA
clone size: NA
CDR3 DNA: TGTGCCACACGGGGGAACAGAGTTTTCTACAATGAGCAGTTCTTC
CDR3 protein: CATRGNRVFYNEQFF

V gene: TRBV5-1
J gene: TRBJ2-3
D gene: TRBD1
clone size: NA
CDR3 DNA: TGCGCCAGCAGCTTGGGAGGCAGGGGGAGTACAGATACGCAGTATTTT
CDR3 protein: CASSLGGRGSTDTQYF

V gene: TRBV5-1
J gene: TRBJ2-2
D gene: NA
clone size: NA
CDR3 DNA: TGCGCCAGCAGCTGGAGGGTATCCGGGGAGCTGTTTTTT
CDR3 protein: CASSWRVSGELFF

V gene: TRBV28
J gene: TRBJ2-1
D gene: TRBD2
clone size: NA
CDR3 DNA: TGTGCCAGCCGTACGGGGTCTAGCGGGAGGTTGAATGAGCAGTTCTTC
CDR3 protein: CASRTGSSGRLNEQFF

V gene: TRBV18
J gene: TRBJ2-7
D gene: NA
clone size: NA
CDR3 DNA: TGTGCCAGCTCACCCCTCATCAGGGTCGACGAGCAGTACTTC
CDR3 protein: CASSPLIRVDEQYF

V gene: TRBV27
J gene: TRBJ2-3
D gene: NA
clone size: NA
CDR3 DNA: TGTGCCAGCAGTTTAGGGGGAAGGGGTGATACGCAGTATTTT
CDR3 protein: CASSLGGRGDTQYF

V gene: TRBV27
J gene: TRBJ2-7
D gene: TRBD1
clone size: NA
CDR3 DNA: TGTGCCAGCAGTTTATCGACAGGGGGCTTCTACGAGCAGTACTTC
CDR3 protein: CASSLSTGGFYEQYF

V gene: TRBV6-1
J gene: TRBJ2-1
D gene: TRBD1
clone size: NA
CDR3 DNA: TGTGCCAGCAGTGGAGGGGACAGGGGAAGGAGTGAGCAGTTCTTC
CDR3 protein: CASSGGDRGRSEQFF

V gene: TRBV19
J gene: TRBJ2-5
D gene: TRBD2
clone size: NA
CDR3 DNA: TGTGCCAGTAGTCCGGGACTATTACGCCAAGAGACCCAGTACTTC
CDR3 protein: CASSPGLLRQETQYF

V gene: TRBV7-9
J gene: TRBJ2-1
D gene: TRBD1
clone size: NA
CDR3 DNA: TGTGCCAGCAGCTTCTGGACAGGGAGCTCCTACAATGAGCAGTTCTTC
CDR3 protein: CASSFWTGSSYNEQFF

V gene: TRBV19
J gene: TRBJ2-2
D gene: NA
clone size: NA
CDR3 DNA: TGTGCCACAGCGGGCCACGCCACCGGGGAGCTGTTTTTT
CDR3 protein: CATAGHATGELFF

V gene: TRBV5-4
J gene: TRBJ2-5
D gene: NA
clone size: NA
CDR3 DNA: TGTGCCAGCAGCTTGGATGGCGAGACCCAGTACTTC
CDR3 protein: CASSLDGETQYF

V gene: TRBV6-5
J gene: TRBJ1-2
D gene: NA
clone size: NA
CDR3 DNA: TGTGCCAGCAGCGACCAGGGCAAACCTGGCTACACCTTC
CDR3 protein: CASSDQGKPGYTF

V gene: TRBV9
J gene: TRBJ2-1
D gene: NA
clone size: NA
CDR3 DNA: TGTGCCAGCAGCGTAGGAACGGGGGGCCATAATGAGCAGTTCTTC
CDR3 protein: CASSVGTGGHNEQFF

V gene: TRBV6-5
J gene: TRBJ2-5
D gene: NA
clone size: NA
CDR3 DNA: TGTGCCAGCAGTTACGGGCAGGGGCCCACGGAGACCCAGTACTTC
CDR3 protein: CASSYGQGPTETQYF

V gene: TRBV5-4
J gene: TRBJ2-7
D gene: NA
clone size: NA
CDR3 DNA: TGTGCCAGCACCGCCGGGGATTACTACGAGCAGTACTTC
CDR3 protein: CASTAGDYYEQYF

V gene: TRBV10-3
J gene: TRBJ2-3
D gene: NA
clone size: NA
CDR3 DNA: TGTGCCATCGCCGGTTCGAGGGACACAGATACGCAGTATTTT
CDR3 protein: CAIAGSRDTDTQYF